This T cell receptor beta chain was retrieved from a study of T cells in Graves' hyperthyroidism and ophthalmopathy. The investigators amplified TCR beta CDR3 regions from RNA transcripts. HTBI primers drove first-round RT-PCR of the TCR CDR3. TCRdb re-called the multiplex PCR reads through MiXCR, storing one row per CDR3 protein. The top ten hold approximately 6.8% of the sample, which has approximately 700,000 distinct CDR3 sequences, about 45% seen once. The germline V gene has CDR1 SQVTM and CDR2 ANQGSEA. Trimming stripped 6 bases from V and 0 bases from J, with 11 bases between. The CDR3 contains 14 residues.

The sequencing input was peripheral blood or thyroid tissue (not recorded which). The J gene is TRBJ2-2, the V gene TRBV29-1, with a possible D match to TRBD2 (5 bases). The clonotype was recovered from an adult man with Graves' disease, either hyperthyroidism or ophthalmopathy (not recorded which). The CDR3 DNA sequence: TGCAGCGTATTGAATAGCGCGAACACCGGGGAGCTGTTTTTT. Amino acid sequence: CSVLNSANTGELFF.